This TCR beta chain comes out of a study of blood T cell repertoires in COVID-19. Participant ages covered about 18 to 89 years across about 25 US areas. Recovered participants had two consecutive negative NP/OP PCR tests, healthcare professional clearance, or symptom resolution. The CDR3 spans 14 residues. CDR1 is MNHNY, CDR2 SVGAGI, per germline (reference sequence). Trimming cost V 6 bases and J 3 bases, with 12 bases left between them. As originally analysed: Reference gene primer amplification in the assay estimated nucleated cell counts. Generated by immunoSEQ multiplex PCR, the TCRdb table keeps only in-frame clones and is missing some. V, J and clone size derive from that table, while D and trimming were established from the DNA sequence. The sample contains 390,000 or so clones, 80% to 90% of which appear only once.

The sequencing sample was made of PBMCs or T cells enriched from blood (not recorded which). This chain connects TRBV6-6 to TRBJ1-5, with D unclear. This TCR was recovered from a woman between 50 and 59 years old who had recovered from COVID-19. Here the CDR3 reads CASRLTPHNQPQHF. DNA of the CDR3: TGTGCCAGCAGACTAACCCCCCACAATCAGCCCCAGCATTTT.